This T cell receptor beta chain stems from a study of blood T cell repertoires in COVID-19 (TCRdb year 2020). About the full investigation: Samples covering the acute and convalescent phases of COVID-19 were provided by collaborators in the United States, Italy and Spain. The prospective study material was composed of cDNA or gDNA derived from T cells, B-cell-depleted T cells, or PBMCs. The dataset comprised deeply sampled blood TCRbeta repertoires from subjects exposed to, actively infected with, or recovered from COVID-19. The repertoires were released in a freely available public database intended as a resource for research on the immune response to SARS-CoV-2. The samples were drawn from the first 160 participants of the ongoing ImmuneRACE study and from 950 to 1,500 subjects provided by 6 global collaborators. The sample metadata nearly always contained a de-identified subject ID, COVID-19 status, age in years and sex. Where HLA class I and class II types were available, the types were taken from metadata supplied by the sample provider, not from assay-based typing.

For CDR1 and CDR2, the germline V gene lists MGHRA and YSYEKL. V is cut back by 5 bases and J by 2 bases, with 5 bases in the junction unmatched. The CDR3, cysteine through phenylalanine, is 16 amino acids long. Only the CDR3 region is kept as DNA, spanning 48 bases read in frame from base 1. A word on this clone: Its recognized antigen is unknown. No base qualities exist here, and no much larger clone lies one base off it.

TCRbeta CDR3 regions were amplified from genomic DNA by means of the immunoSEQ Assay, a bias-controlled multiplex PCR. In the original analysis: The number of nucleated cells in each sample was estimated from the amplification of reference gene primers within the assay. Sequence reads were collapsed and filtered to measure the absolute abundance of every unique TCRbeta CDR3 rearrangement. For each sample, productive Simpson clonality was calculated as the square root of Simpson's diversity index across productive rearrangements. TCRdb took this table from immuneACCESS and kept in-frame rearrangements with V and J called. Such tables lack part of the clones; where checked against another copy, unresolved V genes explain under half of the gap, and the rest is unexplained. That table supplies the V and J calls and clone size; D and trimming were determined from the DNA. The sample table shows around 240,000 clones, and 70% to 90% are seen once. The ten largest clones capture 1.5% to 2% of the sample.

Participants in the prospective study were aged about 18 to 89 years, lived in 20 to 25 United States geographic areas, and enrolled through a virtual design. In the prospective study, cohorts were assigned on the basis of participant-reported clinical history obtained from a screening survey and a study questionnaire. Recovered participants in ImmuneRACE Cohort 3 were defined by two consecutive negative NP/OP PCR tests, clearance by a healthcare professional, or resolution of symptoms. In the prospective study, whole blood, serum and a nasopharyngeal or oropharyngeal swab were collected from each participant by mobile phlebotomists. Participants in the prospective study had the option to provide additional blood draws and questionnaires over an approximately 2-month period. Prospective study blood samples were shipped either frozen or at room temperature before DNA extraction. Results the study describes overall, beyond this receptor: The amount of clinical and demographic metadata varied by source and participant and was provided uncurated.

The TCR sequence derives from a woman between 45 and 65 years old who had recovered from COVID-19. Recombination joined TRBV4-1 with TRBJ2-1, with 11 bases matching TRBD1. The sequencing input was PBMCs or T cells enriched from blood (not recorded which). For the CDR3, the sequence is CASSKGQGVPYNEQFF. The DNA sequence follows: TGCGCCAGCAGCAAGGGACAGGGGGTTCCCTACAATGAGCAGTTCTTC.